The next 4 T cell receptor beta chains were all read from a single sample in a study of control samples from healthy donors and cancer patients. The protocol was immunoSEQ multiplex PCR, while the TCRdb copy is restricted to in-frame clones and leaves out a portion. The sample shows around 100,000 clones, around nine tenths of them seen only once. The sample consisted of blood. The receptors derive from a young man in good health.

The rearrangement links TRBV27 to TRBJ2-3, with D unresolved. The CDR3 length is 11 residues. V dropped 0 bases and J dropped 7 bases, with 2 bases sitting between them. Germline V CDR1 and CDR2: MNHEY, SMNVEV (reference sequence). This CDR3 is CASSLSNTQYF. CDR3 sequence (DNA): TGTGCCAGCAGTTTATCAAATACGCAGTATTTT.

This chain joins TRBV4-1 and TRBJ1-5; D possibly corresponds to TRBD1 (6 bases). The germline CDR1 and CDR2 sequences are MGHRA and YSYEKL. The CDR3 extends over 15 amino acids. Trimming removed 1 base at V and 6 bases at J, with 13 bases between. CDR3 nucleotides: TGCGCCAGCAGCCAAGGAGGGGGGGGAGTTCAGCCCCAGCATTTT. Amino acid sequence: CASSQGGGGVQPQHF.

The chain employs TRBV4-1 and TRBJ2-2; a weak D match, TRBD2 (6 bases). CDR1 is MGHRA, CDR2 YSYEKL, per germline. V was clipped by 1 base and J by 7 bases, with 10 bases between them. The CDR3 is made up of 14 amino acids. CDR3 DNA sequence: TGCGCCAGCAGCCAAGCCCGGGGGAGCGGGGAGCTGTTTTTT. Amino acid sequence: CASSQARGSGELFF.

V gene TRBV15 combines with J gene TRBJ1-1; TRBD1 aligns across 8 bases. The CDR3 consists of 16 residues. In germline, CDR1 is LNHNV, CDR2 YYDKDF (reference sequence). V lost 0 bases to trimming and J lost 3 bases; unmatched junction nucleotides: 6. Here the CDR3 reads CATSRERQGRYTEAFF. CDR3 in DNA: TGTGCCACCAGCAGAGAGCGACAGGGGAGGTACACTGAAGCTTTCTTT.